The present T cell receptor (beta chain) was sequenced within a study of radiotherapy plus CTLA-4 blockade in lung cancer (dated by TCRdb to between 2018 and 2020). As for the study more broadly: Objective responses occurred in approximately 19% of enrolled patients, and about 30% achieved disease control. General findings and caveats noted by the study authors: Increased serum interferon-beta after radiation, together with early dynamic changes in blood T cell clones, were reported to be the strongest predictors of response. TCR clones derived from tumors expanded in peripheral blood after treatment with radiotherapy and ipilimumab.

The study evaluated CTLA-4 blockade (ipilimumab) given together with focal radiation therapy in patients who had chemo-refractory metastatic non-small-cell lung cancer. As regards this clone: Its antigen is not yet known. It has no much larger one-base neighbor in the sample; base qualities were not kept.

The CDR3 has 13 amino acids, counting the end cysteine and phenylalanine. Only the CDR3 part of the read is kept: 39 bases, read in frame from the first base. Looking up the germline V gene yields CDR1 MGHDK and CDR2 SYGVNS. V lost 6 bases and J lost 2 bases; the stretch between them is 8 bases long. Receptor libraries were prepared by the immunoSEQ multiplex PCR assay. TCRdb's version of the immuneACCESS table is confined to in-frame rearrangements and falls short of the full clone set. An unresolved V gene accounts for under half of the shortfall where checked; the remainder is of unknown origin. The sample contains tens of thousands of clones, around 82% of them found a single time. Clones ranked in the top ten supply over 0.75% of the sample.

The rearrangement combines TRBV25-1 with TRBJ1-3, with the D segment identity uncertain. The sample in question was peripheral blood, obtained from a patient treated with radiotherapy plus ipilimumab. The sequence came from a human donor with non-small cell lung cancer who had stable disease on radiotherapy plus ipilimumab. The nucleotide sequence is TGTGCCAGCAGGGCCCGAGCTGGAAACACCATATATTTT. Its translation reads: CASRARAGNTIYF.